These T cell receptor beta chains were read from a single sample in a study of T cell responses to AZD1222 COVID-19 vaccine. Sequenced by immunoSEQ multiplex PCR; TCRdb stores in-frame clones only, minus some. The table records 120,000 or so clones, approximately 86% of them present only once. The starting material was peripheral blood, obtained on day 0 of AZD1222 vaccination. The source is an adult in good health. The CDR3 runs from the conserved cysteine through the conserved F or W. The D gene is left open where the match is weak. Where a row states a size, it is once, few, many or the class of an expanded clone; other rows omit it.

V	J	size	D	DNA	CDR3
TRBV6-5	TRBJ2-1	.	TRBD2	TGTGCCAGCAGTCCCCCGGGACTAAAACAGCAGTTCTTC	CASSPPGLKQQFF
TRBV27	TRBJ2-5	.	.	TGTGCCAGCAGTTTACTGAGGAGGATCAGGAAAGAGACCCAGTACTTC	CASSLLRRIRKETQYF
TRBV4-3	TRBJ2-7	.	TRBD2	TGCGCCAGCAGCCAAGTGGAGGATGGACTAGCGGCTCGGGAGCAGTACTTC	CASSQVEDGLAAREQYF
TRBV2	TRBJ1-2	.	.	TGTGCCAGCAGCACCCTAGGTTTCGGGGGAGAGGGCTACACCTTC	CASSTLGFGGEGYTF
TRBV5-1	TRBJ2-3	.	.	TGCGCCAGCAGCTTGGTAGGGGATACGCAGTATTTT	CASSLVGDTQYF
TRBV19	TRBJ1-1	.	.	TGTGCCAGTACGGGGGTCTGGAACACTGAAGCTTTCTTT	CASTGVWNTEAFF
TRBV5-4	TRBJ2-2	.	.	TGTGCCAGCAGCCGACAGGTGATTAACACCGGGGAGCTGTTTTTT	CASSRQVINTGELFF
TRBV6-2/TRBV6-3	TRBJ2-7	.	.	TGTGCCAGCAGTTATCTGACGGGAAACCCCTACGAGCAGTACTTC	CASSYLTGNPYEQYF
TRBV5-1	TRBJ2-2	once	.	TGCGCCAGCAGCTTGGGGCCAGCGTGGCAGGACACCGGGGAGCTGTTTTTT	CASSLGPAWQDTGELFF
TRBV11-3	TRBJ1-2	.	.	TGTGCCAGCAGCTTAGACGGCTATGGCTACACCTTC	CASSLDGYGYTF
TRBV2	TRBJ1-5	.	.	TGTGCCAGCAGTCTCCCCGCCTCGGGGCCCCAGCATTTT	CASSLPASGPQHF
TRBV5-1	TRBJ1-2	once	TRBD1	TGCGCCAGCAGCTTATCGAGGGGGCCCTTGAGAGACTATGGCTACACCTTC	CASSLSRGPLRDYGYTF
TRBV5-6	TRBJ2-1	.	.	TGTGCCAGCAGCTTGGGTGCTAAGTACAATGAGCAGTTCTTC	CASSLGAKYNEQFF
TRBV27	TRBJ1-1	.	TRBD1	TGTGCCAGCAGCTCAGGACAGGGAGGCACTGAAGCTTTCTTT	CASSSGQGGTEAFF
TRBV20-1	TRBJ2-5	.	.	TGCAGTGTGACCCGGGGAGAGACCCAGTACTTC	CSVTRGETQYF
TRBV9	TRBJ1-2	.	.	TGTGCCAGCAGCGCCTTCGGGGGGGAGGTTGGCTACACCTTC	CASSAFGGEVGYTF
TRBV5-6	TRBJ2-5	.	TRBD2	TGTGCCAGCAGCTTGGTTCTAGCGGGGGGAGAGACCCAGTACTTC	CASSLVLAGGETQYF
TRBV5-6	TRBJ1-6	.	.	TGTGCCAGCAGCGTAGACCTGTATAATTCACCCCTCCACTTT	CASSVDLYNSPLHF
TRBV6-1	TRBJ1-2	once	.	TGTGCCAGCAGTGACGCGGCGGCAGGCCTACCGGGGTACACCTTC	CASSDAAAGLPGYTF
TRBV27	TRBJ1-1	.	TRBD1	TGTGCCAGCAGTAAGGGACAGGGGGCGAACACTGAAGCTTTCTTT	CASSKGQGANTEAFF
TRBV19	TRBJ1-5	.	TRBD1	TGTGCCAGTAGTATAGCGGGACAGGGGTTTGTTCAGCCCCAGCATTTT	CASSIAGQGFVQPQHF
TRBV14	TRBJ1-6	.	.	TGTGCCAGCAGCCAAGCGGACAACTATAATTCACCCCTCCACTTT	CASSQADNYNSPLHF
TRBV7-9	TRBJ1-6	.	.	TGTGCCAGCAGCTTAGAGCCAAATAATTCACCCCTCCACTTT	CASSLEPNNSPLHF
TRBV25-1	TRBJ1-1	.	.	TGTGCCAGCAGTGACTCTGTTTCGACGGGGGACTTCTTT	CASSDSVSTGDFF
TRBV28	TRBJ2-2	.	TRBD2	TGTGCCAGCAGTCAGCGGCGGGCGGGGGGTTCCGGGGAGCTGTTTTTT	CASSQRRAGGSGELFF
TRBV18	TRBJ1-2	.	.	TGTGCCAGCTCACCCGGCGCGGGGGGCCCCTGGGGCTACACCTTC	CASSPGAGGPWGYTF
TRBV4-2	TRBJ1-1	once	.	.	CASRAFGNGDTEAFF
TRBV7-8	TRBJ2-4	.	.	TGTGCCAGCAGCCCGGGGGACAGTAAAAACATTCAGTACTTC	CASSPGDSKNIQYF
TRBV5-1	TRBJ1-1	.	TRBD1	TGCGCCAGCAGCTCAAAGGGACAGGTTGCTGAAGCTTTCTTT	CASSSKGQVAEAFF
TRBV29-1	TRBJ2-2	.	TRBD2	TGCAGCGTGCGGACTAGCGGGGAACACACCGGGGAGCTGTTTTTT	CSVRTSGEHTGELFF
TRBV19	TRBJ1-5	.	TRBD1	TGTGCCAGTAGTAGGACAGGGTCTGGGGGAAATCAGCCCCAGCATTTT	CASSRTGSGGNQPQHF
TRBV5-5	TRBJ2-7	.	.	TGTGCCAGCAGCTTTGGAGGGACGCGTGGGACCTACGAGCAGTACTTC	CASSFGGTRGTYEQYF
TRBV28	TRBJ2-2	.	.	TGTGCCAGCAGGGCAGACGCCGGGGAGCTGTTTTTT	CASRADAGELFF
TRBV5-4	TRBJ2-7	.	.	TGTGCCAGCAGCCGACAGTCCTACGAGCAGTACTTC	CASSRQSYEQYF
TRBV5-4	TRBJ1-1	.	TRBD1	TGTGCCAGCAGCCAGAAGGGGGCGGAAGCTTTCTTT	CASSQKGAEAFF
TRBV28	TRBJ1-2	.	.	TGTGCCAGCAGTTTTGGTAGGGATGGCTACACCTTC	CASSFGRDGYTF
TRBV7-9	TRBJ1-1	once	.	TGTGCCAGCAGCCTACTACTCCGGGATCGGACTGAAGCTTTCTTT	CASSLLLRDRTEAFF
TRBV4-2	TRBJ1-6	.	.	TGTGCCAGCAGCCAAGATGATACGACAGCCCTAAGCTCCTATAATTCACCCCTCCACTTT	CASSQDDTTALSSYNSPLHF
TRBV5-1	TRBJ2-5	.	.	TGCGCCAGCAGCTTGGGAGGGGCGTACCAAGAGACCCAGTACTTC	CASSLGGAYQETQYF
TRBV19	TRBJ2-5	.	.	TGTGCCAGTAGTATAGGCAGGGATCAAGAGACCCAGTACTTC	CASSIGRDQETQYF
TRBV2	TRBJ1-2	.	.	TGTGCCAGCAGTCCGGACGGAATCTATGGCTACACCTTC	CASSPDGIYGYTF
TRBV5-5	TRBJ1-3	.	.	TGTGCCAGCAGCTTGGGGGGCGCCAACTCTGGAAACACCATATATTTT	CASSLGGANSGNTIYF
TRBV6-5	TRBJ2-1	.	TRBD1	TGTGCCAGCAGTTACTCCGGGACAGGGATCTTGGATGAGCAGTTCTTC	CASSYSGTGILDEQFF
TRBV7-2	TRBJ1-1	.	.	TGTGCCAGCAGCTTAAGTGCGGCCAGCAGAGGAAACACTGAAGCTTTCTTT	CASSLSAASRGNTEAFF